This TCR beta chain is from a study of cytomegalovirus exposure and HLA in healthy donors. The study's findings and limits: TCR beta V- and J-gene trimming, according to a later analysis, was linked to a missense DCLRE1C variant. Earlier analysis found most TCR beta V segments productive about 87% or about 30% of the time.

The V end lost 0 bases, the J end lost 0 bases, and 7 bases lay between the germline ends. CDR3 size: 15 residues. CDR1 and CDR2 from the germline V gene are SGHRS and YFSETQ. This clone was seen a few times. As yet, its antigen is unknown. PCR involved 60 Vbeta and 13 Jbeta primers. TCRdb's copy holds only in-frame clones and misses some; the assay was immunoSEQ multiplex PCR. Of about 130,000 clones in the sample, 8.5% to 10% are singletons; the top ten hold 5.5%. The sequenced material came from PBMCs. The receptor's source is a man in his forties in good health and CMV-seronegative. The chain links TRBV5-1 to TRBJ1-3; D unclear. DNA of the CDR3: TGCGCCAGCAGCTTGGCCGGGTACTCTGGAAACACCATATATTTT. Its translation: CASSLAGYSGNTIYF.